Each of the 17 T cell receptor beta chains below was sequenced from the same sample in a study of cytomegalovirus exposure and HLA in healthy donors. The PCR made use of 60 Vbeta and 13 Jbeta primers. Assay used: immunoSEQ multiplex PCR; TCRdb lists only in-frame clones, some missing. The sample lists roughly 100,000 clones; approximately 80% were seen once. Sequencing used PBMCs. The receptors here all came from a middle-aged woman in good health and CMV-seronegative.

The rearrangement uses TRBV5-1 and TRBJ2-7, with 12 bases lining up with TRBD2. From germline, CDR1 is SGHRS and CDR2 YFSETQ. The CDR3 covers 16 residues. V lost 1 base and J lost 6; bases outside the gene matches: 8. In nucleotides, the CDR3 is TGCGCCAGCAGCTTGAGACTAGCGGGGGAGCAGGGCGAGCAGTACTTC. Translation: CASSLRLAGEQGEQYF.

This clone occurred a few times. This rearrangement joins TRBV10-2 to TRBJ1-6; 7 positions match TRBD1. V shed 0 bases, J shed 6 bases, and the junction held 2 bases outside the gene matches. The CDR3 has 15 amino acids. Germline CDR1 reads WSHSY; CDR2 reads SAAADI. In nucleotides, the CDR3 is TGCGCCAGCAGTGAGTCCGGGACAGCTAATTCACCCCTCCACTTT. Translated, it gives CASSESGTANSPLHF.

The rearrangement joins TRBV19 to TRBJ1-2; no definite D call. Germline-derived CDR1 and CDR2 are LNHDA and SQIVND (reference sequence). Trimming removed 3 bases at V and 6 bases at J, with 14 bases between. The CDR3 runs 14 residues. This CDR3 is CASSILGEWNGYTF. CDR3 sequence (DNA): TGTGCCAGTAGTATTCTTGGGGAGTGGAATGGCTACACCTTC.

The chain employs TRBV7-9 and TRBJ1-2; 8 bases align to TRBD1. V was clipped by 5 bases and J by 8 bases; unmatched bases: 13. Per the germline V gene, CDR1 is SEHNR and CDR2 is FQNEAQ (reference sequence). This CDR3 contains 15 residues. CDR3 bases: TGTGCCAGCAGCGTACACAGGGGGGGAGTTGGAGGCTACACCTTC. As protein: CASSVHRGGVGGYTF.

This clone was counted a few times. The rearrangement links TRBV19 to TRBJ1-5; 9 positions match TRBD1. The germline V gene has CDR1 LNHDA and CDR2 SQIVND (reference sequence). The CDR3 is 13 residues long. J was trimmed by 4 bases and V by 10 bases; bases with no gene match: 5. CDR3 in DNA: TGTGCCACCCGTGACAGGGGGAATCAGCCCCAGCATTTT. It codes for CATRDRGNQPQHF.

V usage is TRBV18 and J usage is TRBJ1-1; 7 bases are a match to TRBD1. V gave up 8 bases and J gave up 1 base; unmatched junction bases: 13. The CDR3 has 16 residues. Germline V lookup: CDR1 KGHSH, CDR2 LQKENI. The CDR3 sequence: CASHPQGQEENTEAFF. The CDR3, as DNA: TGTGCCAGCCACCCGCAAGGACAGGAGGAGAACACTGAAGCTTTCTTT.

This clone turned up a few times. The chain uses TRBV10-3 and TRBJ2-3; no firm D call. Trimming took off 4 bases at V and 2 bases at J, with 10 bases between the two ends. This CDR3 region has 14 residues. From germline, CDR1 is ENHRY and CDR2 SYGVKD. The CDR3 is CAISVGGSTDTQYF. In DNA, the CDR3 is TGTGCCATCAGTGTCGGCGGATCCACAGATACGCAGTATTTT.

The chain carries TRBV27 and TRBJ2-7; TRBD2 might be the D (6 bases). This CDR3 has 15 residues. V dropped 2 bases and J dropped 0 bases, with 11 bases sitting between them. Germline V gives CDR1 MNHEY, CDR2 SMNVEV (reference sequence). The CDR3 nucleotides are TGTGCCAGCAGTTTAAGGCGGGACCCCTCCTACGAGCAGTACTTC. Residues: CASSLRRDPSYEQYF.

The chain recombines TRBV7-2 with TRBJ2-2, with D unresolved. CDR1 and CDR2 from the germline V gene are SGHTA and FQGNSA. Trimming took 4 bases from V and 5 from J, leaving 17 bases between them. This CDR3 comprises 16 residues. DNA for the CDR3: TGTGCCAGCAGCTCATCCCCAGGCCTGAGAACCGGGGAGCTGTTTTTT. Protein product: CASSSSPGLRTGELFF.

The chain carries TRBV5-1 and TRBJ1-5, with D unresolved. The CDR3 is 14 residues long. CDR1 and CDR2 from the germline V gene are SGHRS and YFSETQ. Trimming took off 0 bases at V and 6 bases at J, with 10 bases between the two ends. CDR3 sequence: CASSLAGPGQPQHF. The DNA of the CDR3 is TGCGCCAGCAGCTTGGCCGGTCCGGGTCAGCCCCAGCATTTT.

The chain has TRBV9 and TRBJ2-5; TRBD1 is a possible D gene (6 bases). Trimming pared 3 bases from V and 0 bases from J, leaving 9 bases between. The CDR3 runs 14 residues. Per germline, CDR1 SGDLS and CDR2 YYNGEE. The CDR3 DNA is TGTGCCAGCAGCGCCCGACAGGACCAAGAGACCCAGTACTTC. It encodes CASSARQDQETQYF.

The J gene is TRBJ2-3, the V gene TRBV7-3; 7 nucleotides match TRBD1. Germline V gene sequence: CDR1 SGHTA, CDR2 FQGTGA. The V and J ends lost 5 bases and 2 bases, in that order; junction bases with no gene match: 4. The CDR3 loop spans 14 amino acids. The CDR3 DNA sequence: TGTGCCAGCAGCGCGACAGGGTACACAGATACGCAGTATTTT. Translated: CASSATGYTDTQYF.

This clone is labeled as large. The V gene is TRBV28, the J gene TRBJ2-7; 9 positions agree with TRBD2. The CDR3 totals 15 residues. Unmatched junction bases numbered 8, after V lost 5 bases and J lost 3 bases. Germline CDR1 reads MDHEN; CDR2 reads SYDVKM. Written as DNA, the CDR3 is TGTGCCAGCAGTCCCGTGGCGGGGGGGCACTACGAGCAGTACTTC. Its translation: CASSPVAGGHYEQYF.

The chain has TRBV27 and TRBJ2-1, with D maybe TRBD2 (6 bases). The ends were cut back, 1 base at V and 0 bases at J, with 10 bases in the middle. Germline loops: CDR1 MNHEY, CDR2 SMNVEV (reference sequence). The CDR3 consists of 16 residues. Here the CDR3 reads CASSLLSGSSYNEQFF. CDR3 sequence (DNA): TGTGCCAGCAGTTTATTATCCGGGAGCTCCTACAATGAGCAGTTCTTC.

The chain uses TRBV6-5 and TRBJ2-7; D is undetermined. Between the trimmed V and J ends, which lost 0 bases and 1 base, there was a span of 10 bases. The CDR3 loop spans 15 amino acids. Germline V gene sequence: CDR1 MNHEY, CDR2 SVGAGI. CDR3 sequence: CASSYSWQKSYEQYF. The CDR3 DNA reads TGTGCCAGCAGTTACTCCTGGCAGAAATCCTACGAGCAGTACTTC.

The chain couples TRBV7-2 to TRBJ2-2, with a tentative D call TRBD1 (6 bases). CDR3 length equals 13 residues. Germline V CDR1 and CDR2: SGHTA, FQGNSA. Trimming pared 11 bases from V and 6 bases from J, leaving 16 bases between. CDR3 amino acids: CAETTGWAGELFF. The CDR3 nucleotides read TGTGCCGAGACAACAGGGTGGGCCGGGGAGCTGTTTTTT.

The chain recombines TRBV7-6 with TRBJ1-5, with 10 bases identical to TRBD1. V lost 3 bases and J lost 1; bases outside the gene matches: 3. The CDR3 consists of 16 residues. Germline CDR1 and CDR2: SGHVS and FNYEAQ. The CDR3 is CASSLGQGMSNQPQHF. The CDR3 coding sequence is TGTGCCAGCAGCTTGGGACAGGGGATGAGCAATCAGCCCCAGCATTTT. Looking up the rest from reference TRBV7-6 and TRBJ1-5 gives the full variable domain: GAGVSQSPRYKVTKRGQDVALRCDPISGHVSLYWYRQALGQGPEFLTYFNYEAQQDKSGLPNDRFSAERPEGSISTLTIQRTEQRDSAMYRCASSLGQGMSNQPQHFGDGTRLSIL.